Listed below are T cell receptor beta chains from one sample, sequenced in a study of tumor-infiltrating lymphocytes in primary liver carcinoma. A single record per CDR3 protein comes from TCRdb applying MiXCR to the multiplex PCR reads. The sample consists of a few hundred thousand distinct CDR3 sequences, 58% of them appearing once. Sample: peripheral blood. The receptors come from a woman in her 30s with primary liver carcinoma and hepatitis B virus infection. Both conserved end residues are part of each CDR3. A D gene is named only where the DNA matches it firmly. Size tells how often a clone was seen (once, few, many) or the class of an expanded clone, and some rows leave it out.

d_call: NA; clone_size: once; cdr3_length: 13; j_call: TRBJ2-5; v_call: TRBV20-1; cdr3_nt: TGCAGTGCTGATATACAGGGAGCGGGGACCCAGTACTTC; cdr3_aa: CSADIQGAGTQYF
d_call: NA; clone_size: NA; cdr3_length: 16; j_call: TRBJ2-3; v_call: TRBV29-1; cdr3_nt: TGCAGCGTTGGGGATCTAGCAAACCCTAGCACAGATACGCAGTATTTT; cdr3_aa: CSVGDLANPSTDTQYF
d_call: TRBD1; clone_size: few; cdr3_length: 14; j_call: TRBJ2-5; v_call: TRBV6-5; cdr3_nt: TGTGCCAGCAGAACCGGGACAGGACAAGAGACCCAGTACTTC; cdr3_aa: CASRTGTGQETQYF
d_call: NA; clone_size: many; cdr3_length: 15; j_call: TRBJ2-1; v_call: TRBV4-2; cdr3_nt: TGTGCCAGCAGCCGACCTGGGCTAGAAGGGTCTGAGCAGTTCTTC; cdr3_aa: CASSRPGLEGSEQFF
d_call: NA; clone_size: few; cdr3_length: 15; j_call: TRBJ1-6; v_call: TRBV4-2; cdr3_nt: TGTGCCAGCAGCCAAGATGGGGCGAATTATTCACCCCTCCACTTT; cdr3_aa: CASSQDGANYSPLHF
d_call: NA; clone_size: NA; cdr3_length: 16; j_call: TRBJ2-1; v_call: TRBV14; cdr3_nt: TGTGCCAGCAGCCCGCCTATGGGAGAGAGTTGGAATGAGCAGTTCTTC; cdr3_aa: CASSPPMGESWNEQFF
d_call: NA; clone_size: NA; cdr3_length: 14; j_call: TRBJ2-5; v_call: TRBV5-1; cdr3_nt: TGCGCCAGCAGCTTTGGCAGCTACCAAGAGACCCAGTACTTC; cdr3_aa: CASSFGSYQETQYF
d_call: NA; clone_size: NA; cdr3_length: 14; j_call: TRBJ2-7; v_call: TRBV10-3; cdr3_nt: TGTGCCACCAAGGGGCGGGGGCCTACCTACGAGCAGTACTTC; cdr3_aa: CATKGRGPTYEQYF
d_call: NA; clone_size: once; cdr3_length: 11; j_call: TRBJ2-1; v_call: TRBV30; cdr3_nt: TGTGTCTGGAGTGTAACCAATGAGCAGTTCTTC; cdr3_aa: CVWSVTNEQFF
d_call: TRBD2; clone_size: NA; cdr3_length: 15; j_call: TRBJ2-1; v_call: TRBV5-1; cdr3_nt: TGCGCCAGCAGCCGAAGCGGGAGAAGTATCAATGAGCAGTTCTTC; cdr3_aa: CASSRSGRSINEQFF
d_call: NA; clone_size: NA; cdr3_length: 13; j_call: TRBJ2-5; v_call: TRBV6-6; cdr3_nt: TGTGCCAGCAGCCACAGGACCGAAGAGACCCAGTACTTC; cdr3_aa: CASSHRTEETQYF
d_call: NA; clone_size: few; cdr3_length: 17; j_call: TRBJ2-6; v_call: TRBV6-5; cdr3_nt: TGTGCCAGCAGTTACTCCGACAGCTACTCTGGGGCCAACGTCCTGACTTTC; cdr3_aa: CASSYSDSYSGANVLTF
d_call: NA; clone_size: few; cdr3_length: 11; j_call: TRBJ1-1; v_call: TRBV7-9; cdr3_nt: TGTGCCAGCAGCTTAGAGCCTGAAGCTTTCTTT; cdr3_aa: CASSLEPEAFF
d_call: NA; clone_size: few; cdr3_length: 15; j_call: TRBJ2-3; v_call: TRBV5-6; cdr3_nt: TGTGCCAGCAGCTTGTATGGGGCTACAACAGATACGCAGTATTTT; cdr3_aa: CASSLYGATTDTQYF
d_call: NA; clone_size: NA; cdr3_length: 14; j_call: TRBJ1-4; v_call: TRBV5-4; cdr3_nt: TGTGCCAGCAGCTTGGTTGGGAAGGGGGAAAAACTGTTTTTT; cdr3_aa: CASSLVGKGEKLFF
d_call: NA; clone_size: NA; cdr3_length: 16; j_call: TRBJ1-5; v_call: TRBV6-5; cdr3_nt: TGTGTCAGCAGTCCCTATGGGGGGTTCACCTATCAGCCCCAGCATTTT; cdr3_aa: CVSSPYGGFTYQPQHF
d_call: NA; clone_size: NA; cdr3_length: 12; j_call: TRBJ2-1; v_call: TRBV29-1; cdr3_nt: TGCAGCGCCTCACGACTGGACAATGAGCGGTTCTTC; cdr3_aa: CSASRLDNERFF
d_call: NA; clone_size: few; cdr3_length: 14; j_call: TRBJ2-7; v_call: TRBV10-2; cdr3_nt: TGCGCCAGCAGTCACGACAGGACGGGAAACGAGCAGTACTTC; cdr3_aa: CASSHDRTGNEQYF
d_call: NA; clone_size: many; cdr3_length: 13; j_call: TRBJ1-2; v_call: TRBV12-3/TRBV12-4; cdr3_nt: TGTGCCCTCACAACCCCGGGGTCTCGTGGCTACACCTTC; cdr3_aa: CALTTPGSRGYTF
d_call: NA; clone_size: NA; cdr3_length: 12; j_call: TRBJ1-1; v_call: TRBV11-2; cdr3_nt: TGTGTCAGCAACTGGAAGGACACTGAAGCTTTCTTT; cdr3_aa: CVSNWKDTEAFF
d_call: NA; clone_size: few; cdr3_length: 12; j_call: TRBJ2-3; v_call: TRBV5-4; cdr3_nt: TGTGCCAGCAGTTTGATTGCGGATACGCAGTATTTT; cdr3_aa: CASSLIADTQYF
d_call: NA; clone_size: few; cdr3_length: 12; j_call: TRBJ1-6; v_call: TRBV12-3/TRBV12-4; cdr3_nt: TGTGCCAGCGCTCTCCCCAATTCACCCCTCCACTTT; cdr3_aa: CASALPNSPLHF
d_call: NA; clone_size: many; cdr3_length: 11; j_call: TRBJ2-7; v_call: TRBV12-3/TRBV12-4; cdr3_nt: TGTGCCAGCAGTCTAACCTACGAGCAGTACTTC; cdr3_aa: CASSLTYEQYF
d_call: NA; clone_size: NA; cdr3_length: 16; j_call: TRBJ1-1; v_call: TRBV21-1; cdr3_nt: TGTGCCAGCAGCAAAGCGGGCCGACCGGAGGACACTGAAGCTTTCTTT; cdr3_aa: CASSKAGRPEDTEAFF
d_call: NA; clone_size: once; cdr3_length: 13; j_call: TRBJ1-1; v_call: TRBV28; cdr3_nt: TGTGCCAGCAGTTTATGGATCGGTAGTGAAGCTCTCTTT; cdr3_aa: CASSLWIGSEALF
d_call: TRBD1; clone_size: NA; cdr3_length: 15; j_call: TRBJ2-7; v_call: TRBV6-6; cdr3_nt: TGTGGCAGCAGGACAGGCGGCCCGGGCTCCTACGAGCAGTACTTC; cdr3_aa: CGSRTGGPGSYEQYF
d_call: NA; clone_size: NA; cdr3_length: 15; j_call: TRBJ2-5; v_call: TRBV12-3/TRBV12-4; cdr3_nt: TGTGCCAGCAATTTAGGCGTTGGAGGGTCCGAGACCCAGTACTTC; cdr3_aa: CASNLGVGGSETQYF
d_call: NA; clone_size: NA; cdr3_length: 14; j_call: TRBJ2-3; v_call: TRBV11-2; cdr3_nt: TGTGCCAGCAGTTTCGGACTCTCCACAGATACGCAGTATTTT; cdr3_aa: CASSFGLSTDTQYF
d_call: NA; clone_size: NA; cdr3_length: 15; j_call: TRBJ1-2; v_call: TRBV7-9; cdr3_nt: TGTGCCAGCAGCTTAGGCAGCACCACTGGCTATGGCTACACCTTC; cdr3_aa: CASSLGSTTGYGYTF
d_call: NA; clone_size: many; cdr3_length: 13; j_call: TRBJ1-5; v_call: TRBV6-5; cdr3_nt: TGTGCCAGCGGTATAAACAGCAATCAGCCCCAGCATTTT; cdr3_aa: CASGINSNQPQHF
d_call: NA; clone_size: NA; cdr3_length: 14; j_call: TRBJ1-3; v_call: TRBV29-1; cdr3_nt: TGCAGCGTTGTAGCAGCAATCTCTGGAAACACCATATATTTT; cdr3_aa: CSVVAAISGNTIYF
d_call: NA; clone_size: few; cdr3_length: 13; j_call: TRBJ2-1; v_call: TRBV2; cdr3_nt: TGTGCCAGCAGGGCGGGGGCCAACAATGAGCAGTTCTTC; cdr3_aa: CASRAGANNEQFF
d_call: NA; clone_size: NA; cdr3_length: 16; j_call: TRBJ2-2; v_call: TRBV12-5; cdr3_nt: TGTGCTGGTGGTTTTTCGATGGGCCTCAACACCGGGGAGCTGTTTTTT; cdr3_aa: CAGGFSMGLNTGELFF
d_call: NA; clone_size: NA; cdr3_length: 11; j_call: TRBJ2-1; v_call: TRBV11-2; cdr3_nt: TGTGCCAGCAGCTTCGGTGCTCGCGCGTTCTTC; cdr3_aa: CASSFGARAFF
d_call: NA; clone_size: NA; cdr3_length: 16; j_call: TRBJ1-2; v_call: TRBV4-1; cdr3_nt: TGCGCCAGCAGCCGAGATCCCTACCAGAGGGCAGAAGGCTACACCTTC; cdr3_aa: CASSRDPYQRAEGYTF
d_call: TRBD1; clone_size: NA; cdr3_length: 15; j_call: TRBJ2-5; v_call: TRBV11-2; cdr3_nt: TGTACCTGCAGCCCCGGGACAGGGTATCGAGAGACCCAGTACTTC; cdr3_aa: CTCSPGTGYRETQYF
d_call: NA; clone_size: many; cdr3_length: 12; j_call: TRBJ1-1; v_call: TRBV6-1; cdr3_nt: TGTGCCAGCAAGGGTTTGAACACTGAAGCTTTCTTT; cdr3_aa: CASKGLNTEAFF